This record looks at one T cell receptor (beta chain) sequence and its context. This sample is drawn from a study of T cells in narcolepsy. Study context: Healthy controls were enrolled alongside patients with narcolepsy type 1 or type 2.

Germline lookup yields CDR1 SNHLY and CDR2 FYNNEI. Trimming shortened V by 6 bases and J by 1 base, and 13 bases separated the two germline ends. There are 15 residues in the CDR3. Sequenced by immunoSEQ multiplex PCR; TCRdb stores in-frame clones only, minus some. The sample has just under 35,000 clones; 65% to 85% are singletons. J is TRBJ1-5 and V is TRBV2; no firm D call. The specimen sequenced was memory (CD45RA-) CD4+ T cells from blood. This TCR was recovered from a human donor in good health. CDR3 sequence reads: CASRREARSNQPQHF. CDR3 coding DNA: TGTGCCAGCAGAAGGGAAGCCAGGAGCAATCAGCCCCAGCATTTT.